The clone carrying this T cell receptor (beta chain) was recorded many times. Its target is not known. V was trimmed by 6 bases and J by 1 base, leaving 14 bases between them. CDR3 length: 15 residues. Germline V lookup: CDR1 MNHNY, CDR2 SVGAGI (reference sequence). The 5'RACE template-switching step produced TCR cDNA and added a universal primer site and UMIs. TCRdb re-called the 5' RACE reads with MiXCR, one entry per CDR3 protein. The data contain 140,000 to 150,000 distinct CDR3 sequences, 5% to 7.5% of them singletons. These data are taken from a study of T cells after yellow fever vaccination. For the study at large: The authors prepared low-cell-number fractions using SMART-Seq v4 Ultra Low Input. General observations from the study: Booster samples showed a return of most primary-vaccination clones (approximately 96% CD4, around 85% CD8).

This rearrangement joins TRBV6-6 to TRBJ2-3; unclear D gene. This material consisted of CD4+ T cells sorted from PBMCs, taken 10 days after the yellow fever booster vaccination. The receptor was isolated from a man under 40 who received the YFV17D yellow fever vaccine. The CDR3 sequence is CASRLSRSGTDTQYF. The CDR3 DNA reads as TGTGCCAGCAGACTTTCCCGGTCGGGCACAGATACGCAGTATTTT.